These T cell receptor beta chains were read from a single sample in a study of vaccination and CD4 T cells after COVID-19. Via MiXCR, TCRdb re-called the PCR reads, giving one row per CDR3 protein. The profile shows about 18,000 distinct CDR3 sequences, about two fifths of them singletons. These receptors' targets are unknown. The source was CD4+ T cells from blood, cultured in vitro, collected before SARS-CoV-2 vaccination. All receptors derive from a human donor who had recovered from COVID-19. CDR3s include the opening cysteine and the closing phenylalanine or tryptophan. D genes are given only for firm matches. Not every row has a clone size; where given, it reads once, few, many or a size class.

CDR3 | DNA | size | V | D | J
CASSPLPGPDSPLHF | TGTGCCAGCAGCCCCCTTCCGGGCCCAGATTCACCCCTCCACTTT | . | TRBV9 | . | TRBJ1-6
CSANRVYAEAFF | TGCAGTGCTAACAGGGTTTACGCTGAAGCTTTCTTT | few | TRBV20-1 | . | TRBJ1-1
CASSLGRKAFF | TGTGCCAGCAGCTTAGGGAGGAAGGCTTTCTTT | few | TRBV7-9 | . | TRBJ1-1
CASSTSGLTGGYTF | TGTGCCAGCAGCACTAGCGGGCTAACAGGGGGCTACACCTTC | few | TRBV7-2 | . | TRBJ1-2
CASSYFGQGAYEQYF | TGTGCCAGCAGTTACTTCGGACAGGGGGCTTACGAGCAGTACTTC | few | TRBV6-2/TRBV6-3 | TRBD1 | TRBJ2-7
CSAFTGTRAYEQYF | TGCAGTGCTTTCACCGGGACTAGGGCCTACGAGCAGTACTTC | . | TRBV20-1 | TRBD2 | TRBJ2-7
CASSQDRSNTEAFF | TGTGCCAGCAGCCAAGATCGCTCGAACACTGAAGCTTTCTTT | . | TRBV4-2 | . | TRBJ1-1
CASSDYSGRGYEQYF | TGTGCCAGCAGCGACTACAGCGGGAGGGGATACGAGCAGTACTTC | . | TRBV5-4 | TRBD2 | TRBJ2-7
CASSQGTSGGAYEQYF | TGCGCCAGCAGCCAGGGGACTAGCGGGGGGGCCTACGAGCAGTACTTC | . | TRBV4-1 | TRBD2 | TRBJ2-7
CAISEVLTGTEAFF | TGTGCCATCAGTGAAGTCCTTACGGGGACTGAAGCTTTCTTT | . | TRBV10-3 | . | TRBJ1-1
CASSTGTGIVGGYTF | TGTGCCAGCAGTACCGGGACAGGGATAGTTGGTGGCTACACCTTC | . | TRBV12-3/TRBV12-4 | TRBD1 | TRBJ1-2
CASSDWTVTSEPRKNIQYF | TGTGCCAGCAGTGATTGGACGGTTACTAGTGAACCCCGCAAAAACATTCAGTACTTC | . | TRBV6-1 | . | TRBJ2-4
CASSPGTRGNTIYF | TGTGCCAGCAGTCCGGGGACGAGAGGAAACACCATATATTTT | once | TRBV12-3/TRBV12-4 | . | TRBJ1-3
CASSESRGQQYF | TGCGCCAGCAGTGAGTCCCGCGGGCAGCAGTACTTC | . | TRBV10-1 | . | TRBJ2-7
CAISGPTGQPQHF | TGTGCCATCAGTGGGCCGACCGGGCAGCCCCAGCATTTT | . | TRBV10-3 | . | TRBJ1-5
CASSSTGGTYEQYF | TGTGCCAGTAGTAGTACAGGGGGCACCTACGAGCAGTACTTC | few | TRBV19 | TRBD1 | TRBJ2-7
CASSREGNTEAFF | TGCGCCAGCAGTAGGGAGGGGAACACTGAAGCTTTCTTT | . | TRBV5-1 | . | TRBJ1-1
CASSAPWGVTNEKLFF | TGTGCCAGCAGCGCCCCCTGGGGTGTTACTAATGAAAAACTGTTTTTT | . | TRBV27 | . | TRBJ1-4
CASSPPGTQSYEAFF | TGTGCCAGTAGTCCCCCAGGGACACAATCATATGAAGCTTTCTTT | . | TRBV19 | . | TRBJ1-1
CASSPSRADTQYF | TGTGCCAGCAGCCCCTCCAGGGCGGATACGCAGTATTTT | few | TRBV7-8 | . | TRBJ2-3
CASKIGDFQPQHF | TGTGCCAGCAAGATAGGGGATTTTCAGCCCCAGCATTTT | few | TRBV2 | . | TRBJ1-5
CASSLSTGTSNEQFF | TGTGCCAGCAGCTTATCAACCGGGACTAGCAATGAGCAGTTCTTC | . | TRBV11-2 | TRBD2 | TRBJ2-1
CASSFGFGDRGSGYTF | TGTGCCAGCAGCTTTGGTTTTGGGGACAGGGGGTCTGGCTACACCTTC | . | TRBV5-4 | TRBD1 | TRBJ1-2
CASSTRDKESPLHF | TGTGCCAGCAGCACCCGGGACAAGGAGTCACCCCTCCACTTT | . | TRBV7-9 | . | TRBJ1-6
CASSQEGRPVDEQYF | TGTGCCAGCAGCCAAGAGGGACGGCCCGTGGACGAGCAGTACTTC | . | TRBV14 | . | TRBJ2-7
CASSLDADNTEAFF | TGTGCCAGCAGCTTAGACGCGGACAACACTGAAGCTTTCTTT | . | TRBV7-2 | . | TRBJ1-1
CASSLGIRGETYNEQFF | TGTGCCAGCAGCTTGGGTATCCGGGGAGAGACCTACAATGAGCAGTTCTTC | . | TRBV7-9 | . | TRBJ2-1
CSAIEQYQETQYF | TGCAGTGCTATCGAACAGTACCAAGAGACCCAGTACTTC | . | TRBV20-1 | . | TRBJ2-5
CASSRDRVSGNTIYF | TGTGCCAGCAGCCGAGACAGAGTCTCTGGAAACACCATATATTTT | . | TRBV7-9 | . | TRBJ1-3
CASSPTGGLGTEAFF | TGTGCCAGCAGTCCTACGGGGGGCCTGGGGACTGAAGCTTTCTTT | few | TRBV9 | . | TRBJ1-1
CASSLAVGRDPGELFF | TGTGCCAGCAGCTTAGCGGTGGGGCGGGACCCCGGGGAGCTGTTTTTT | . | TRBV7-2 | . | TRBJ2-2
CASSALGPPTDTQYF | TGTGCCAGCAGCGCACTGGGACCCCCCACAGATACGCAGTATTTT | . | TRBV9 | . | TRBJ2-3
CSAERISSTDTQYF | TGCAGTGCTGAGCGGATTTCTAGCACAGATACGCAGTATTTT | . | TRBV20-1 | . | TRBJ2-3
CAIGAGSYEQYF | TGTGCCATCGGGGCGGGAAGCTACGAGCAGTACTTC | few | TRBV10-3 | . | TRBJ2-7
CASSLGETRGNTIYF | TGTGCCAGCAGCCTGGGGGAGACGAGGGGAAACACCATATATTTT | . | TRBV7-8 | . | TRBJ1-3
CASSPRTGSEAGANVLTF | TGTGCCAGCTCACCCCGGACAGGGTCGGAGGCTGGGGCCAACGTCCTGACTTTC | . | TRBV18 | TRBD1 | TRBJ2-6
CASSPSDWVRGGYNEQFF | TGTGCCAGCAGCCCATCTGACTGGGTGCGGGGCGGCTACAATGAGCAGTTCTTC | . | TRBV12-3/TRBV12-4 | . | TRBJ2-1
CASSYSAGGSADTQYF | TGTGCCAGCAGTTACTCGGCAGGGGGGTCGGCAGATACGCAGTATTTT | . | TRBV6-2/TRBV6-3 | . | TRBJ2-3
CASSLSAGTGGGEQYF | TGTGCCAGCAGTTTATCTGCCGGGACAGGGGGAGGCGAGCAGTACTTC | few | TRBV27 | TRBD1 | TRBJ2-7
CSARGRLAGAETQYF | TGCAGTGCTAGAGGGCGACTAGCGGGAGCCGAGACCCAGTACTTC | few | TRBV20-1 | TRBD2 | TRBJ2-5
CASSLAGLTYEQYF | TGTGCCAGCAGCTTAGCGGGACTCACGTACGAGCAGTACTTC | few | TRBV7-9 | . | TRBJ2-7
CASSLAGARGLRQPQHF | TGTGCCAGCAGTTTAGCCGGAGCCAGGGGGCTGCGTCAGCCCCAGCATTTT | few | TRBV12-3/TRBV12-4 | TRBD1 | TRBJ1-5
CASSHGQDWGNEQFF | TGTGCCAGCAGTCACGGACAGGACTGGGGGAATGAGCAGTTCTTC | . | TRBV27 | TRBD1 | TRBJ2-1
CATSAGDLVGETQYF | TGTGCCACCAGTGCAGGGGATTTGGTCGGTGAGACCCAGTACTTC | few | TRBV24-1 | . | TRBJ2-5
CASSLQGKQSSNYGYTF | TGTGCCAGCAGTTTACAGGGAAAACAATCTTCTAACTATGGCTACACCTTC | . | TRBV27 | . | TRBJ1-2
CASGWRQGAVAFF | TGTGCCAGCGGATGGAGGCAGGGGGCTGTTGCTTTCTTT | . | TRBV28 | TRBD1 | TRBJ1-1
CASSIGPIRNQPQHF | TGTGCCAGTAGTATTGGACCGATACGCAATCAGCCCCAGCATTTT | . | TRBV19 | . | TRBJ1-5
CSARDGLGQYF | TGCAGTGCTAGAGATGGTTTAGGGCAGTACTTC | . | TRBV20-1 | . | TRBJ2-7
CATSRGRADTQYF | TGTGCCACCAGCCGCGGCAGGGCCGATACGCAGTATTTT | . | TRBV15 | . | TRBJ2-3
CASSEQGAPGQPQHF | TGTGCCAGCAGTGAACAGGGGGCGCCGGGTCAGCCCCAGCATTTT | . | TRBV2 | TRBD1 | TRBJ1-5
CASSRQADTEAFF | TGTGCCAGTAGTAGACAAGCGGACACTGAAGCTTTCTTT | few | TRBV19 | . | TRBJ1-1
CAVKGAQGGNTEAFF | TGTGCCGTGAAGGGGGCACAAGGAGGGAACACTGAAGCTTTCTTT | . | TRBV19 | TRBD1 | TRBJ1-1
CSARDGSGGRFNSPLHF | TGCAGTGCTAGAGATGGTTCTGGGGGACGGTTTAATTCACCCCTCCACTTT | few | TRBV20-1 | . | TRBJ1-6
CASSELEENYGYTF | TGTGCCAGCAGTGAACTGGAAGAGAACTATGGCTACACCTTC | . | TRBV6-1 | . | TRBJ1-2